This T cell receptor (beta chain) was sequenced for a study of T cells after yellow fever vaccination. Germline V gene lookup returns CDR1 MNHEY and CDR2 SVGEGT. The CDR3 consists of 17 residues. V dropped 6 bases and J dropped 3; count of bases not matched to a gene: 10. Each CDR3 protein gets one entry after TCRdb re-called the 5' RACE reads with MiXCR. The sample has hundreds of thousands of distinct CDR3 sequences; approximately 13% are singletons. Study results and limitations: Some clonotypes were seen in both the CD4 and the CD8 compartments. These made up a small share and likely arose from convergent recombination.

This clonotype was recorded at least ten times. The antigen remains undetermined. The material was PBMCs, obtained on the day of the yellow fever booster vaccination. The source of this sequence is a man aged 25 to 40 who received the YFV17D yellow fever vaccine. The chain is built from TRBV6-2 or TRBV6-3 and TRBJ2-2, with 10 positions matching TRBD2. The CDR3 DNA is TGTGCCAGCAGAATCCCGCGACTAGCGGGTGACACCGGGGAGCTGTTTTTT. Residues: CASRIPRLAGDTGELFF.